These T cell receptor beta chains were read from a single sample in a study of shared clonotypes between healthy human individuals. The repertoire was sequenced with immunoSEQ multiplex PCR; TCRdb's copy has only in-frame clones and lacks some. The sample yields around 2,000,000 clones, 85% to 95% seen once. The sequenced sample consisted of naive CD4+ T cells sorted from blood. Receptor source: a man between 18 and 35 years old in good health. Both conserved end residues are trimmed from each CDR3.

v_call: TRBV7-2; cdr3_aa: ASSLGGSPGLPF
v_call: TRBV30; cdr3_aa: AWNRGPNTEAF
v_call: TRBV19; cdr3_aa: ASSTLGGWGQETQY
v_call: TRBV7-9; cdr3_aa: ASSLGGQPQH
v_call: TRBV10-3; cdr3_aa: AISAGLATNEQF
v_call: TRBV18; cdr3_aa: ASSPRGKENTIY
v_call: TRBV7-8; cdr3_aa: ASSQGQADYT
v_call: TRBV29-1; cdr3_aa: SAKWGTEAF
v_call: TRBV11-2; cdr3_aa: ASRGPFYNEQF
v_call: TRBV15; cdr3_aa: ATSREVTQY
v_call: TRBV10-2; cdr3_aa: ASSGWTGGPDEQF
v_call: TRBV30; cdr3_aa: AWSVAGAYEQY
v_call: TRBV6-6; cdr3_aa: ASSYRYGRTDTQY
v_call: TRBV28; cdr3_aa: ASYLVGHGYT
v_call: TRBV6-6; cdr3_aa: ASSYQGSGANVLT
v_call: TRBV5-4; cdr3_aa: ASSLADYGYT
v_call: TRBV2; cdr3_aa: ASSVPTQGMNTGELF
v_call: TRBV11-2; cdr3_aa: ASSLVAGLNTEAF
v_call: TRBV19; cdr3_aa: ATSSLVNTEAF
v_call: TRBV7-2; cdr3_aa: ASSSRTVNTGELF
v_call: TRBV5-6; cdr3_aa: ASSLAGGNTIY
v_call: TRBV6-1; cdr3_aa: ASIERGNLNYGYT
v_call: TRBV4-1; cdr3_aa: ASSPKLAGETQY
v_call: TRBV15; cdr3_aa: ATSRDPQGPSYEQY
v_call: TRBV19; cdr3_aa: ASSPDLPANYGYT
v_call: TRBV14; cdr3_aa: ASSPLRDSQETQY
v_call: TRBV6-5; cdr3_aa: ASSTGGLLAGELF
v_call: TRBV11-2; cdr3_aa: ASSFEAANNEQF
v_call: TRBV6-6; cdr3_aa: ASSYSASGSHNEQF
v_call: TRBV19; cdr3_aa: ASSTEGVLDEQF
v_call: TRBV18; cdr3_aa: ASSPKQESGTEAF
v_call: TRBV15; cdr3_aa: ATSRDKGVPGYT
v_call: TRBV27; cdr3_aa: ASSFLRNTGELF
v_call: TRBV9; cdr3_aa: ASRRGGAGTDTQY
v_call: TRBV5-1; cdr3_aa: ASSKLGPDTGELF
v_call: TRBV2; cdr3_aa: ASNRGGNYGYT
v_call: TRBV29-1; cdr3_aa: SVEDTGYEQY
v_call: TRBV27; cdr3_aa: ASSLVPWDRLAGPLH
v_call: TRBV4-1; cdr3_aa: ASSQVPVRNEQF
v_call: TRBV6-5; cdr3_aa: ASSYRDRPNEQY
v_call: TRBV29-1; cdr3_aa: SVGVVGAQIDGYT
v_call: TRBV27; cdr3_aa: ASSLSTGKGSPLH
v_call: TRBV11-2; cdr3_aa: ASSQEHHYGYT
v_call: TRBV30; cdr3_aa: AWRTEVYGYT
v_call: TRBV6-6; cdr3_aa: ASSYSIALEAF
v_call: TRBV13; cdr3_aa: ASSSLGTGDWNTEAF
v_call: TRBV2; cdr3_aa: ASSWRDRDEKLF
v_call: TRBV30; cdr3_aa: AWRHVEAEAF
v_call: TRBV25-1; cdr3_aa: ASSEYSGQYSPLH
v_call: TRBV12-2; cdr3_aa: ASRLPLNGGRDYEQY
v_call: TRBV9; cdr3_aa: ASSPQGGKRLLLEDTQY
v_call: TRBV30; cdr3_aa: AWPTAAVRNEQF
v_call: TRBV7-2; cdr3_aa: ASSLVKGTEAF
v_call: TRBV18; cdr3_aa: ASSPGAGGSYEQY
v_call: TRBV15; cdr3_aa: ATSRDRKVGGETGELF
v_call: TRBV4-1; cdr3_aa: ASSQDSGYGTEAF
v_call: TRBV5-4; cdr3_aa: ASSLVC